This TCR beta chain was observed in a study of cytomegalovirus exposure and HLA in healthy donors. The PCR had 60 Vbeta and 13 Jbeta primers. Sequencing was performed with immunoSEQ multiplex PCR; in TCRdb, only in-frame clones are kept and a portion is missing. The table includes around 130,000 clones, approximately 68% detected once. The V gene's germline CDR1 is SGHRS and CDR2 YFSETQ. V lost 0 bases, J lost 1 base, and 3 bases stayed unmatched. The CDR3 contains 15 residues. This TCR was sampled from a man aged 25 to 40 in good health and CMV-seropositive. The chain employs TRBV5-1 and TRBJ2-5, with 7 bases aligning to TRBD2. The sequencing sample was made of PBMCs. The DNA for the CDR3 is TGCGCCAGCAGCTTGGCTAGCGGCCTCCAAGAGACCCAGTACTTC. Its protein product is CASSLASGLQETQYF.